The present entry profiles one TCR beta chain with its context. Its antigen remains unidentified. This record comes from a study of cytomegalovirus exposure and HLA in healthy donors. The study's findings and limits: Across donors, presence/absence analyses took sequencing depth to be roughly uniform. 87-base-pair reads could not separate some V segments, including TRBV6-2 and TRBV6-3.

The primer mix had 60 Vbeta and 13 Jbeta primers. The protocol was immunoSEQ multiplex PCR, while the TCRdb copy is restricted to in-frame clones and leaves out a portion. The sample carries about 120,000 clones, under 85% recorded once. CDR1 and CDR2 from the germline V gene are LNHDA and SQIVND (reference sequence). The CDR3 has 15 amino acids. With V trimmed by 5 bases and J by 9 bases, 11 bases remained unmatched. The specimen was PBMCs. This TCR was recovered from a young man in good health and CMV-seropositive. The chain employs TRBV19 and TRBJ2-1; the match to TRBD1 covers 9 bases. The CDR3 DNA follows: TGTGCCAGTAGTGTGGGACAGGGTGGACTAGTTGAGCAGTTCTTC. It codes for CASSVGQGGLVEQFF.